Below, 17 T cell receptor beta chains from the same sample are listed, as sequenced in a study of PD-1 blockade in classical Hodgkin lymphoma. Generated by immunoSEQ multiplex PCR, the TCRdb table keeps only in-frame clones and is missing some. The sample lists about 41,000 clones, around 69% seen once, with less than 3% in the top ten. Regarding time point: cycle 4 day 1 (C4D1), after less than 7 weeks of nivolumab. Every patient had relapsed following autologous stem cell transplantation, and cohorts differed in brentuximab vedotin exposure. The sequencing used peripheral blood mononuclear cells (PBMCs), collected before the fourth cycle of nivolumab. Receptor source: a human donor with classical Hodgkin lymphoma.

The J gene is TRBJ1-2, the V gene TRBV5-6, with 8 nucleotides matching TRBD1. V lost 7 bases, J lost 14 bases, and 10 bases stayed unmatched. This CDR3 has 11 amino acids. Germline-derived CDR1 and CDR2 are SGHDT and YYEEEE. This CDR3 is CASELGQGVTF. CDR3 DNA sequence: TGTGCCAGCGAACTCGGACAGGGCGTGACCTTC.

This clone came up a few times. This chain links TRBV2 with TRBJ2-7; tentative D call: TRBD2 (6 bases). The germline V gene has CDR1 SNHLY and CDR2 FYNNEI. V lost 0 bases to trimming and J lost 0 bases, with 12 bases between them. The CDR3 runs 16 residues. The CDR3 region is CASSEASTGSSYEQYF. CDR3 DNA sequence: TGTGCCAGCAGTGAAGCTTCTACCGGGAGCTCCTACGAGCAGTACTTC. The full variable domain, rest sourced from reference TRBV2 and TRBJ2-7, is EPEVTQTPSHQVTQMGQEVILRCVPISNHLYFYWYRQILGQKVEFLVSFYNNEISEKSEIFDDQFSVERPDGSNFTLKIRSTKLEDSAMYFCASSEASTGSSYEQYFGPGTRLTVT.

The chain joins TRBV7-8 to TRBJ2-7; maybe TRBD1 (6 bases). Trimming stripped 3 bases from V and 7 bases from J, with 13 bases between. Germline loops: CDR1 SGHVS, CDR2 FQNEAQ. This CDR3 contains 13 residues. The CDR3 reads CASSFSGDGEQYF. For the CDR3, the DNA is TGTGCCAGCAGCTTTTCAGGGGACGGGGAGCAGTACTTC.

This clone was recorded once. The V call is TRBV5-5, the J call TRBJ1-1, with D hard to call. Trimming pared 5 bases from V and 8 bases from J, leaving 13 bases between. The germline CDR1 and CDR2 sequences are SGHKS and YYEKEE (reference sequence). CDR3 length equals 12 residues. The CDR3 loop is CASRGGRPEAFF. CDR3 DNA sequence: TGTGCCAGCAGGGGCGGGAGACCCGAAGCTTTCTTT.

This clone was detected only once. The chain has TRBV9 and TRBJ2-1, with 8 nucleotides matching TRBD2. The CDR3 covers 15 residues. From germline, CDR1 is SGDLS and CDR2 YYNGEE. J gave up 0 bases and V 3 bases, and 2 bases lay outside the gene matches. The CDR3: CASSGGGSSYNEQFF. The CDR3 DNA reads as TGTGCCAGCAGCGGCGGGGGGAGCTCCTACAATGAGCAGTTCTTC.

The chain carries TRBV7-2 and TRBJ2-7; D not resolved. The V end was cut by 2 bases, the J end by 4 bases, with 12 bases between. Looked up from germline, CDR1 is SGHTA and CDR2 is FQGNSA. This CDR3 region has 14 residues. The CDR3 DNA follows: TGTGCCAGCAGCTTACGTTTCGAAGTTTACGAGCAGTACTTC. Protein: CASSLRFEVYEQYF.

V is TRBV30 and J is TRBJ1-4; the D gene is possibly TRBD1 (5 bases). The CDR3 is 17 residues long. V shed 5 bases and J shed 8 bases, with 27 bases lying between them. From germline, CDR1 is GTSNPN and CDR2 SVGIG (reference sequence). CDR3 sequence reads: CAWGWSGLSQVGEKLFF. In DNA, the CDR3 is TGTGCCTGGGGCTGGTCGGGGCTTTCGCAGGTTGGGGAAAAACTGTTTTTT.

This CDR3 is CASSFSYEQYF. The DNA of the CDR3 is TGTGCCAGCAGCTTCTCCTACGAGCAGTACTTC. The gene calls are TRBV11-2 and TRBJ2-7; D not resolved. CDR1 is SGHAT, CDR2 FQNNGV, per germline. With 3 bases removed from V and 0 bases from J, the gap between germline ends came to 0 bases. CDR3 length: 11 residues.

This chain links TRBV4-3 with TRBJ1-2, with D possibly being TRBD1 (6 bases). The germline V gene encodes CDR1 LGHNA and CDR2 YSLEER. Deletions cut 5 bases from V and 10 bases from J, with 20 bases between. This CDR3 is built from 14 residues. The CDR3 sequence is CASSFPIDRTNYTF. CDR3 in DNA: TGCGCCAGCAGCTTTCCTATAGACAGGACCAACTACACCTTC.

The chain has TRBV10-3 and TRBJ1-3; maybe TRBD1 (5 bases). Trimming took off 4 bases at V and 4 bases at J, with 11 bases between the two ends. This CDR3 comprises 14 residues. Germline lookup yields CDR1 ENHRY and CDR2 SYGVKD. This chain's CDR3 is CAISGTGSGNTIYF. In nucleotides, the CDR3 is TGTGCCATCAGTGGTACAGGTTCAGGAAACACCATATATTTT.

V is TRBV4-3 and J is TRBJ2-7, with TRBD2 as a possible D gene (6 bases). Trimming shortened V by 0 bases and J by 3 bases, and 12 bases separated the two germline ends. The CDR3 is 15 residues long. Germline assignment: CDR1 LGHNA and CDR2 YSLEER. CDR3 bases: TGCGCCAGCAGCCAAGATGGACGGGAGAACTACGAGCAGTACTTC. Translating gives CASSQDGRENYEQYF.

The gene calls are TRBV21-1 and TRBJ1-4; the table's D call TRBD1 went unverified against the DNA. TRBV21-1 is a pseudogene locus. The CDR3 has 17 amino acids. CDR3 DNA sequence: TGTGCCAGCAGACAGGAGTGGGGGCGCAGGTGGTATGAAAAACTGTTTTTT. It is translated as CASRQEWGRRWYEKLFF.

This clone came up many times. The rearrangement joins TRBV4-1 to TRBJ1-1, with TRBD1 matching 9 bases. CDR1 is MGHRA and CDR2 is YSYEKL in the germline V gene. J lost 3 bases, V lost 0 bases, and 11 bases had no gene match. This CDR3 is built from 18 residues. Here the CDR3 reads CASSQDGDREFGDTEAFF. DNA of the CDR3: TGCGCCAGCAGCCAAGACGGGGACAGGGAATTCGGGGACACTGAAGCTTTCTTT.

The CDR3 region has the DNA TGCGCCAGCAGTAGCGGGGACAGGGGAATGAACACTGAAGCTTTCTTT. Protein sequence: CASSSGDRGMNTEAFF. The chain is built from TRBV10-1 and TRBJ1-1, with TRBD1 matching over 10 bases. In germline, CDR1 is WNHNN, CDR2 SYGVQD (reference sequence). The trim removed 5 bases at V and 0 bases at J, leaving 6 bases unmatched. The CDR3 covers 16 residues.

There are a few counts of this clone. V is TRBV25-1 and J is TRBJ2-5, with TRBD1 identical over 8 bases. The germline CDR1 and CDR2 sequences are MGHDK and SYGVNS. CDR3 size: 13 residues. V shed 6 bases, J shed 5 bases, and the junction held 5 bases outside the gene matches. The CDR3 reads CASRTGQGETQYF. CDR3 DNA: TGTGCCAGCAGAACAGGACAGGGTGAGACCCAGTACTTC.

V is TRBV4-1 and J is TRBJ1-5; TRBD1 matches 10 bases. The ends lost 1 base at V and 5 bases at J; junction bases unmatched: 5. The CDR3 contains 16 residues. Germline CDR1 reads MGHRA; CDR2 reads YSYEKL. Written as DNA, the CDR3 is TGCGCCAGCAGCCAAGCGGGACAGGGGTTCTATCAGCCCCAGCATTTT. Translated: CASSQAGQGFYQPQHF.

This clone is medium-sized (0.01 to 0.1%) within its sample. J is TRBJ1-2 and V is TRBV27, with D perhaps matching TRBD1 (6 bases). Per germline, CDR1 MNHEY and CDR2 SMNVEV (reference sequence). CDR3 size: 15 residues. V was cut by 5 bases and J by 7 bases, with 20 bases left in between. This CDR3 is CASSPTTGIGFGYTF. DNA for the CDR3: TGTGCCAGCAGTCCGACCACAGGGATCGGGTTTGGCTACACCTTC.